This T cell receptor beta chain originates from a study of radiation and T cells in renal cell carcinoma. At the level of the study: Nephrectomy followed 15 Gy stereotactic body radiation by 4 weeks.

Here immunoSEQ multiplex PCR was the method, and the copy in TCRdb shows in-frame clones only, minus some. The sample yields 150,000 or so clones, about 88% seen once. Noted time point: baseline pretreatment blood. Treatment given: 15 Gy SBRT to primary tumor, nephrectomy 4 weeks later. Blood was sampled at baseline, 2 weeks and 4 weeks after SBRT. The CDR3 is 16 residues long. Losses at the gene ends were 3 bases for V and 4 bases for J; bases not matched to a gene: 7. Germline loops: CDR1 LGHNA, CDR2 YSLEER. Here the sequenced sample was blood, taken from a patient whose treatment included radiotherapy and nephrectomy. This TCR came from a woman in her forties or fifties with renal cell carcinoma. The J gene is TRBJ2-2, the V gene TRBV4-3, with 8 bases that match TRBD1. The CDR3 DNA reads as TGCGCCAGCAGCCAGTACAGGGGGGTCTCCACCGGGGAGCTGTTTTTT. It translates to CASSQYRGVSTGELFF.